Below, 8 T cell receptor beta chains from the same sample are listed, as sequenced in a study of blood T cell repertoires in COVID-19. Some clones are missing from TCRdb's copy, which holds only in-frame ones; the method was immunoSEQ multiplex PCR. The table shows more than 150,000 clones, with 85% to 95% occurring only once. Sequencing used peripheral blood. The receptors were gathered from a middle-aged man with acute or convalescent COVID-19.

As DNA, the CDR3 is TGTGCCGGCCGGACAGGGCATAATTCACCCCTCCACTTT. Encoded protein: CAGRTGHNSPLHF. The J gene is TRBJ1-6, the V gene TRBV30; 8 bases map to TRBD1. V lost 8 bases to trimming and J lost 5 bases; unmatched junction nucleotides: 5. CDR1 and CDR2 (germline): GTSNPN, SVGIG (reference sequence). The CDR3 length is 13 residues. The complete variable domain, with remaining parts taken from reference TRBV30 and TRBJ1-6, reads SQTIHQWPATLVQPVGSPLSLECTVEGTSNPNLYWYRQAAGRGLQLLFYSVGIGQISSEVPQNLSASRPQDRQFILSSKKLLLSDSGFYLCAGRTGHNSPLHFGNGTRLTVT.

The chain couples TRBV10-2 to TRBJ2-5; D is undetermined. CDR3 length: 12 residues. Germline V lookup: CDR1 WSHSY, CDR2 SAAADI. V dropped 8 bases and J dropped 5 bases, with 12 bases sitting between them. CDR3: CASAETMETQYF. The CDR3 coding sequence is TGCGCCAGCGCGGAAACTATGGAGACCCAGTACTTC.

CDR3 bases: TGTGCCAGCAGCCAAGGGGTCGACAGGGGGCAAGAGACCCAGTACTTC. Encoded protein: CASSQGVDRGQETQYF. The genes are TRBV4-2 and TRBJ2-5; TRBD1 matches 9 bases. V gave up 1 base and J gave up 2 bases; unmatched junction bases: 5. This CDR3 has 16 residues. Germline V gene lookup returns CDR1 LGHNA and CDR2 YNFKEQ.

V and J are TRBV27 and TRBJ1-1; D may be TRBD1 (6 bases). Trimming removed 2 bases from V and 4 bases from J, with 8 bases in between. CDR3 length equals 13 residues. Germline CDR1 MNHEY, CDR2 SMNVEV (reference sequence). The CDR3 nucleotides read TGTGCCAGCAGTTTAGCCAGGGGCACTGAAGCTTTCTTT. Translated, it gives CASSLARGTEAFF.

The rearrangement links TRBV19 to TRBJ2-2; D might be TRBD2 (5 bases). This CDR3 region has 13 residues. From germline, CDR1 is LNHDA and CDR2 SQIVND (reference sequence). The V gene lost 6 bases and the J gene lost 4 bases, with 9 bases spanning the gap. As DNA, the CDR3 is TGTGCCAGTAGAAGGACTGCCACCGGGGAGCTGTTTTTT. Translation gives CASRRTATGELFF.

The chain carries TRBV2 and TRBJ1-2; D is undetermined. With 7 bases removed from V and 8 bases from J, the gap between germline ends came to 11 bases. The V gene's germline CDR1 is SNHLY and CDR2 FYNNEI. The CDR3 extends over 11 amino acids. CDR3: CASMYLEGYTF. Written as DNA, the CDR3 is TGTGCCAGCATGTACCTAGAGGGCTACACCTTC.

V is TRBV12-5 and J is TRBJ2-1; D is possibly TRBD1 (6 bases). Between the trimmed V and J ends, which lost 5 bases and 7 bases, there was a span of 12 bases. This CDR3 spans 13 amino acids. Germline CDR1 LGHNT, CDR2 FRNRAP. CDR3 loop: CASGHRAKNEQFF. CDR3 in DNA: TGTGCTAGTGGTCACAGGGCCAAGAATGAGCAGTTCTTC.

V usage is TRBV6-2 or TRBV6-3 and J usage is TRBJ2-7, with 7 positions matching TRBD1. Trimming at V came to 2 bases and at J to 0 bases, leaving 1 base not matched to a gene. Germline CDR1 reads MNHEY; CDR2 reads SVGEGT. The CDR3 is made up of 14 amino acids. The DNA of the CDR3 is TGTGCCAGCAGTTACCGGGACAGCTCCTACGAGCAGTACGTC. Its protein is CASSYRDSSYEQYV.